The T cell receptor (beta chain) described here comes from a study of glioma-infiltrating T cells after dendritic cell vaccination. Study information: Between the early 2000s and the early 2010s, patients got autologous tumor lysate-pulsed dendritic cell vaccines.

V was trimmed by 1 base and J by 2 bases, leaving 12 bases between them. The germline V gene encodes CDR1 LGHNA and CDR2 YSLEER. The CDR3 is 16 amino acids. Study results and limitations: Longer survival after dendritic cell vaccination followed higher pretreatment TIL content.

Sequenced by immunoSEQ multiplex PCR; TCRdb stores in-frame clones only, minus some. The table records roughly 100,000 clones, about four fifths of them present only once. Selection required adequate fresh-frozen tumor tissue plus more than two years' survival data. PBMC sampling occurred before vaccination, two weeks after the third dose, and at progression. This clone was detected only a few times. Its antigen remains unidentified. The TCR comes from a human donor with glioblastoma. This material consisted of blood, taken before dendritic cell vaccination. V gene TRBV4-3 combines with J gene TRBJ1-3; D not certain. The CDR3 region is CASSQGSAGTGNTIYF. The CDR3 region has the DNA TGCGCCAGCAGCCAAGGGTCTGCGGGGACTGGAAACACCATATATTTT.